These T cell receptor beta chains were read from a single sample in a study of CD8+CD57+ T cells in acquired aplastic anemia. TCRdb reanalysed the reads using MiXCR and keeps one entry per CDR3 protein. This table holds 150,000 to 200,000 distinct CDR3 sequences, 60% to 80% found once. The sample taken for sequencing was sorted CD4+, CD8+, or CD8+CD57+ T cells (not recorded which) from PBMCs. The receptors originated from a human donor with aplastic anemia. CDR3s include the opening cysteine and the closing phenylalanine or tryptophan. Fields, in order: CDR3 length, V gene, CDR3 protein.

>13|TRBV20-1
CSARYSGRGEQYF
>14|TRBV12-3/TRBV12-4
CASSRTGTDSPLHF
>14|TRBV11-3
CASSRLAVNTEAFF
>13|TRBV10-3
CAITDRDYNEQFF
>14|TRBV10-1
CASSKTSGSYEQYF
>16|TRBV7-9
CASSLGFGNLNTEAFF
>17|TRBV7-6
CASSLGLAGGYTGELFF
>16|TRBV18
CASSPLAGKGINEQFF
>13|TRBV7-8
CASSRDSLDGYTF
>13|TRBV29-1
CSATGVGADTQYF
>15|TRBV7-9
CASSPKGQGAVEQYF
>15|TRBV15
CATTTERGNTGELFF
>15|TRBV7-2
CASSPRAGPSYEQYF
>13|TRBV20-1
CSDSNGGQETQYF
>13|TRBV20-1
CSAKRAGDYEQYF
>15|TRBV5-6
CASSLATRVNYGYTF
>12|TRBV19
CATKDTVETQYF
>14|TRBV2
CASRQEYSNQPQHF
>12|TRBV7-3
CASSLGVGEQFF
>13|TRBV20-1
CSAQTGGLYEQYF
>14|TRBV24-1
CATSDPRGNNEQFF
>14|TRBV10-3
CATIGGTGANVLTF
>15|TRBV5-8
CASSLTYNQGGGYTF
>15|TRBV7-9
CASSLSPMANEKLFF
>15|TRBV25-1
CASSLGQGSYNEQYF
>16|TRBV9
CASSQPREGTDYGYTF
>9|TRBV20-1
CSARAEAFF
>15|TRBV9
CASSTGTSGSYEQYF
>17|TRBV7-9
CASSPRGAGKIWNEQFF
>15|TRBV10-2
CATSTRQPSSYEQYF
>15|TRBV7-9
CASSNPDRGVLEQYF
>13|TRBV7-9
CASSFGGGALAFF
>15|TRBV5-1
CASSLRTGLNTEAFF
>14|TRBV19
CASKVGTGLNEQYF
>15|TRBV2
CASSEGLAVHNEQFF
>13|TRBV4-3
CASSQGQVDEQFF
>14|TRBV20-1
CSASEGDRETEAFF
>14|TRBV2
CASSEAKRAGGYTF
>15|TRBV7-8
CASSLGLQGVDGYTF
>15|TRBV15
CATTGKGGSDYGYTF
>16|TRBV27
CASSLEMVQMNTDAFF
>15|TRBV7-2
CASSSAQGGNYGYTF
>18|TRBV7-8
CASSASTSGGRVWNEQFF
>18|TRBV7-9
CASSLAESGLAGNYEQYF
>13|TRBV2
CASSLQRFQPQHF
>14|TRBV5-1
CASSSGSGANVLTF
>15|TRBV11-1
CASSLGQSSSDEQFF
>16|TRBV11-2
CASSLGGMGKDSPLHF
>13|TRBV12-3/TRBV12-4
CASSFHGNQPQHF
>11|TRBV19
CASSRGPGYTF
>11|TRBV5-1
CASRTGVGEFF
>17|TRBV7-2
CASSLRQGFSSRYGYTF
>12|TRBV7-3
CASSHSSGAQYF
>13|TRBV20-1
CSARDGAGVKLFF